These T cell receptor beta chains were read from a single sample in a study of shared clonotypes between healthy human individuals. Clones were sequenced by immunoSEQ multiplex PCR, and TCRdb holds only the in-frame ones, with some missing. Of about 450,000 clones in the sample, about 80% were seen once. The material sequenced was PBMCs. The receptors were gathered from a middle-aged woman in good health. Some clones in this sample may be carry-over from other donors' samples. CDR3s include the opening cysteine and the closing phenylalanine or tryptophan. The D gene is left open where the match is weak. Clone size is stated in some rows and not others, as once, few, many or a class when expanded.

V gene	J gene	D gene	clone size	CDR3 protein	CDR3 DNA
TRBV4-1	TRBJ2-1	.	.	CASSHDPPSSYNEQFF	TGCGCCAGCAGCCATGACCCCCCTAGCTCCTACAATGAGCAGTTCTTC
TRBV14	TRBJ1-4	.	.	CASSLSDSSYEKLFF	TGTGCCAGCAGCCTATCAGACAGTTCATATGAAAAACTGTTTTTT
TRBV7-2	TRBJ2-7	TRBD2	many	CASSLGGSLYEQYF	TGTGCCAGCAGCTTGGGCGGGAGCCTCTACGAGCAGTACTTC
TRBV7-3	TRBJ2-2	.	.	CASSLTRGGELFF	TGTGCCAGCAGCCTGACGAGAGGGGGGGAGCTGTTTTTT
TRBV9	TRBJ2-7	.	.	CASSPRQAGTYEQYF	TGTGCCAGCAGCCCTCGACAGGCTGGGACCTACGAGCAGTACTTC
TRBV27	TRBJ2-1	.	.	CASSSPKGGSGVHNEQFF	TGTGCCAGCAGTTCCCCGAAAGGGGGGTCCGGGGTCCACAATGAGCAGTTCTTC
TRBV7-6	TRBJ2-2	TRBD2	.	CASSSFSGRAGGELFF	TGTGCCAGCAGCTCTTTTAGCGGGAGGGCCGGCGGGGAGCTGTTTTTT
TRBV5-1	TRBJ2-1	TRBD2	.	CASSLIAGGPGIGSEQFF	TGCGCCAGCAGCTTAATAGCGGGAGGGCCGGGGATTGGAAGTGAGCAGTTCTTC
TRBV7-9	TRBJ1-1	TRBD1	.	CASSLNRGSTEAFF	TGTGCCAGCAGCTTAAACAGGGGCTCCACTGAAGCTTTCTTT
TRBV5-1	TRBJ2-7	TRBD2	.	CASSSGTSGIHEQYF	TGCGCCAGCAGCTCCGGGACTAGCGGGATCCACGAGCAGTACTTC
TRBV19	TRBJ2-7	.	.	CASKGSNGVYEQYF	TGCGCCAGTAAAGGATCGAACGGGGTGTACGAGCAGTACTTC
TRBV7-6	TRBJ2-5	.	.	CASSFFGEGNQETQYF	TGTGCCAGCAGCTTTTTCGGGGAAGGGAACCAAGAGACCCAGTACTTC
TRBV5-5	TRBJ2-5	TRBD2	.	CASSFLRTSGIETQYF	TGTGCCAGCAGCTTCCTCCGGACTAGCGGGATAGAGACCCAGTACTTC
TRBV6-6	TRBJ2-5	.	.	CASSYTGGRGETQYF	TGTGCCAGCAGTTACACGGGGGGCAGGGGCGAGACCCAGTACTTC
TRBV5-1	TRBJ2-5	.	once	CASSPGRDPQETQYF	TGCGCCAGCAGCCCCGGCCGGGATCCACAAGAGACCCAGTACTTC
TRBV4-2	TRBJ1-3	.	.	CASSQDLGRTGNTIYF	TGTGCCAGCAGCCAAGATCTCGGCAGAACTGGAAACACCATATATTTT
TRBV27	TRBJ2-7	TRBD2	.	CASSSGTSGSGEQYF	TGTGCCAGCAGTTCCGGGACTAGCGGGAGTGGTGAGCAGTACTTC